These T cell receptor beta chains were read from a single sample in a study of shared clonotypes between healthy human individuals. The data were produced by immunoSEQ multiplex PCR, yet TCRdb's version contains in-frame clones alone and is incomplete. The sample holds more than 2 million clones, more than 90% seen once. Sequences were obtained from naive CD4+ T cells sorted from blood. The receptors derive from a man between 18 and 29 years old in good health. Both conserved end residues are part of each CDR3. Each record gives: D gene, clone size, J gene, V gene, CDR3 protein, CDR3 DNA. A D gene is named only where the DNA matches it firmly. The listing skips clone size in some rows; elsewhere it reads once, few, many or a size class.

. . TRBJ1-3 TRBV25-1 CASSEYARGSGNTIYF TGTGCCAGCAGTGAATATGCACGAGGGTCTGGAAACACCATATATTTT
TRBD2 . TRBJ2-2 TRBV6-5 CASSLLAANTGELFF TGTGCCAGCAGTTTACTAGCGGCGAACACCGGGGAGCTGTTTTTT
. . TRBJ2-1 TRBV7-9 CASSQGNPYNEQFF TGTGCCAGCAGCCAGGGTAACCCCTACAATGAGCAGTTCTTC
. . TRBJ2-7 TRBV4-1 CASSQDWLRDEQYF TGCGCCAGCAGCCAAGATTGGTTACGGGACGAGCAGTACTTC
. once TRBJ2-3 TRBV4-1 CASSVRQQGTDTQYF TGCGCCAGCAGCGTAAGGCAGCAGGGGACAGATACGCAGTATTTT
. . TRBJ2-3 TRBV9 CASSVEGGYTDTQYF TGTGCCAGCAGCGTCGAGGGCGGTTACACAGATACGCAGTATTTT
TRBD1 few TRBJ1-2 TRBV6-5 CASSYLGQGGGYTF TGTGCCAGCAGTTACTTGGGACAGGGGGGTGGCTACACCTTC
TRBD2 . TRBJ2-7 TRBV19 CASRGAGGPTEQYF TGTGCCAGTAGGGGAGCGGGAGGGCCCACCGAGCAGTACTTC
. once TRBJ1-1 TRBV5-1 CASSLTPRGQLLNTEAFF TGCGCCAGCAGCTTGACTCCCAGGGGTCAACTCCTGAACACTGAAGCTTTCTTT
. . TRBJ2-3 TRBV11-2 CASSLRGAASTDTQYF TGTGCCAGCAGCCTACGGGGAGCGGCTAGCACAGATACGCAGTATTTT
TRBD1 . TRBJ1-2 TRBV25-1 CASSEQGLEGYTF TGTGCCAGCAGCGAACAGGGGCTGGAAGGCTACACCTTC
. . TRBJ2-3 TRBV27 CASSSRGAWDTQYF TGTGCCAGCAGTTCCAGGGGGGCCTGGGATACGCAGTATTTT
TRBD1 . TRBJ2-7 TRBV5-6 CASSLAGQGAYEQYF TGTGCCAGCAGCTTGGCAGGTCAGGGGGCCTACGAGCAGTACTTC
TRBD1 . TRBJ2-7 TRBV19 CASSARTGALYEQYF TGTGCCAGTAGTGCTCGGACAGGGGCCCTCTACGAGCAGTACTTC
. . TRBJ2-2 TRBV18 CASSPPGRATNTGELFF TGTGCCAGCTCACCACCGGGCAGGGCTACGAACACCGGGGAGCTGTTTTTT
. . TRBJ2-1 TRBV6-6 CASSALSSYNEQFF TGTGCCAGCAGCGCCTTAAGCTCCTACAATGAGCAGTTCTTC
TRBD2 few TRBJ2-2 TRBV11-1 CASSLLASGDSNTGELFF TGTGCCAGCAGCTTACTTGCTAGCGGGGACTCGAACACCGGGGAGCTGTTTTTT
. few TRBJ1-2 TRBV18 CASSPSEGSYGYTF TGTGCCAGCTCACCAAGCGAGGGAAGCTATGGCTACACCTTC
. . TRBJ2-7 TRBV23-1 CASSQSRQAFLPSSYEQYF TGCGCCAGCAGTCAATCTCGGCAGGCCTTCCTCCCAAGCTCCTACGAGCAGTACTTC
. few TRBJ2-1 TRBV5-1 CASSLAPGRYNEQFF TGCGCCAGCAGCTTGGCCCCAGGCCGCTACAATGAGCAGTTCTTC
. . TRBJ2-5 TRBV5-1 CASSPSAGQETQYF TGCGCCAGCAGCCCTTCGGCGGGACAAGAGACCCAGTACTTC
. . TRBJ1-2 TRBV30 CASDISYGYTF TGTGCCAGCGACATTTCCTATGGCTACACCTTC
. . TRBJ1-3 TRBV10-1 CASSEETAYPNTIYF TGCGCCAGCAGTGAAGAGACAGCCTATCCAAACACCATATATTTT
. . TRBJ2-5 TRBV30 CARKETQYF TGTGCCCGTAAAGAGACCCAGTACTTC
TRBD2 . TRBJ2-1 TRBV4-1 CASSQGNGGGSYNEQFF TGCGCCAGCAGCCAAGGGAATGGCGGGGGCTCCTACAATGAGCAGTTCTTC
. . TRBJ2-1 TRBV11-2 CASSLGQGGYNEQFF TGTGCCAGCAGCTTAGGGCAGGGGGGGTACAATGAGCAGTTCTTC
TRBD2 . TRBJ2-7 TRBV5-6 CASTPRFGGDDEQYF TGTGCCAGCACCCCAAGGTTCGGGGGGGATGACGAGCAGTACTTC
. . TRBJ1-2 TRBV6-4 CASSDQAGSGYGYTF TGTGCCAGCAGTGATCAGGCAGGGAGTGGCTATGGCTACACCTTC
TRBD1 . TRBJ2-1 TRBV5-1 CASSEDRAKYNEQFF TGCGCCAGCAGCGAGGACAGGGCCAAGTACAATGAGCAGTTCTTC
. . TRBJ1-6 TRBV11-3 CASSPSGGPYNSPLHF TGTGCCAGCAGCCCGAGCGGGGGGCCCTATAATTCACCCCTCCACTTT
. . TRBJ2-1 TRBV9 CASSESIPGNEQFF TGTGCCAGCAGCGAAAGCATCCCGGGCAATGAGCAGTTCTTC
TRBD1 . TRBJ2-7 TRBV6-1 CASRDRDRGPEQYF TGTGCCAGCAGAGACCGGGACAGGGGGCCCGAGCAGTACTTC
. . TRBJ2-3 TRBV10-3 CAISAQRASGTQYF TGTGCCATCAGTGCCCAGCGAGCTTCGGGTACGCAGTATTTT
TRBD2 . TRBJ2-3 TRBV14 CASSQVRGLGGTDTQYF TGTGCCAGCAGCCAAGTAAGAGGACTAGGAGGGACAGATACGCAGTATTTT
. . TRBJ1-5 TRBV10-1 CASTPRVTCNQPQHF TGCGCCAGCACCCCTAGGGTCACATGCAATCAGCCCCAACATTTT
. . TRBJ2-7 TRBV6-5 CASSYSTVGYEQYF TGTGCCAGCAGTTACTCCACAGTCGGGTACGAGCAGTACTTC
. . TRBJ2-7 TRBV30 CAWSKGDRLTYEQYF TGTGCCTGGAGCAAAGGGGACCGTTTAACCTACGAGCAGTACTTC
. . TRBJ2-5 TRBV11-2 CASSFGTETQYF TGTGCCAGCAGCTTCGGAACTGAGACCCAGTACTTC
. once TRBJ1-4 TRBV5-4 CASSLAGGRGDEKLFF TGTGCCAGCAGCTTGGCCGGGGGGCGTGGAGATGAAAAACTGTTTTTT
TRBD1 . TRBJ2-1 TRBV6-5 CASSRGQSSYNEQFF TGTGCCAGCAGTCGGGGACAGAGCTCCTACAATGAGCAGTTCTTC
TRBD1 . TRBJ1-3 TRBV2 CASRTGVSSGNTIYF TGTGCCAGCAGGACAGGGGTGAGCTCTGGAAACACCATATATTTT